Sequencing of this TCR beta chain was carried out in a study of Graves' ophthalmopathy and Graves' hyperthyroidism. Study outcomes and limitations: Separation of ophthalmopathy from stable hyperthyroidism was achieved by a 13-signature model, at approximately 90% sensitivity and about 81% specificity.

Trimming stripped 2 bases from V and 6 bases from J, with 14 bases between. The CDR3 is made up of 16 amino acids. Looked up from germline, CDR1 is SGHVS and CDR2 is FQNEAQ. Concerning this clonotype: The antigen remains undetermined.

RNA transcripts were the source from which TCR beta CDR3 regions were amplified. HTBI primers served in a first-round RT-PCR, which a second-round multiplex PCR followed. In TCRdb, the multiplex PCR reads were re-called with MiXCR into one record per CDR3 protein. The data hold roughly 700,000 distinct CDR3 sequences, with 40% observed a single time. What was sequenced was peripheral blood. The TCR originated in an adult man with Graves' ophthalmopathy. V usage is TRBV7-8 and J usage is TRBJ1-6, with D uncertain. In DNA, the CDR3 is TGTGCCAGCAGCTTACGGGAAGGGATGCCTAATTCACCCCTCCACTTT. Amino acid sequence: CASSLREGMPNSPLHF.